This entry concerns a single T cell receptor (beta chain). In germline, CDR1 is LNHDA, CDR2 SQIVND (reference sequence). This CDR3 is 17 amino acids long. This specimen belongs to a study of cytomegalovirus exposure and HLA in healthy donors. PCR was performed using 60 Vbeta and 13 Jbeta primers. Measured with immunoSEQ multiplex PCR; TCRdb has only the in-frame clones, and not every one. This sample has more than 150,000 clones, with less than 80% found just once. The chain combines TRBV19 with TRBJ2-5, with a weak D call TRBD2 (5 bases). The closer fit of TRBJ2-7 to the DNA end suggests the J call may be wrong. Sequenced material: PBMCs. The sequence was collected from a man aged 18 to 30 in good health and CMV-seronegative. Written as DNA, the CDR3 is TGTGCCAGTAGTATGCGCCCCGGAAGCGGAAGACGCTACGAGCAGTACTTC. Protein: CASSMRPGSGRRYEQYF.